This entry lists 8 T cell receptor beta chains sequenced from one sample in a study of CD8 T cells in ankylosing spondylitis. TCRdb recomputed calls from the 5' RACE reads with MiXCR, one row per CDR3 protein. The profile shows around 340,000 distinct CDR3 sequences, 20% to 25% of them singletons. Sequenced material: blood, either unsorted or a sorted T cell fraction (not recorded which). The receptors were gathered from a male donor with ankylosing spondylitis or in good health (not recorded which).

The CDR3 loop is CASSNTLSDRAHEQYF. The CDR3 DNA reads as TGTGCCAGCAGCAATACCCTATCGGACAGGGCACACGAGCAGTACTTC. V gene TRBV7-9 combines with J gene TRBJ2-7; 8 bases fit TRBD1. Trimming removed 5 bases from V and 5 bases from J; junction bases left unmatched: 14. This CDR3 contains 16 residues. Germline loops: CDR1 SEHNR, CDR2 FQNEAQ (reference sequence). Combining the CDR3 with reference TRBV7-9 and TRBJ2-7 gives the whole variable domain DTGVSQNPRHKITKRGQNVTFRCDPISEHNRLYWYRQTLGQGPEFLTYFQNEAQLEKSRLLSDRFSAERPKGSFSTLEIQRTEQGDSAMYLCASSNTLSDRAHEQYFGPGTRLTVT.

The gene calls are TRBV20-1 and TRBJ2-3; 9 bases align to TRBD2. The trim removed 2 bases at V and 5 bases at J, leaving 20 bases unmatched. This CDR3 is 19 amino acids long. Germline CDR1 DFQATT, CDR2 SNEGSKA (reference sequence). The CDR3 reads CSARSHSRARGGHGDTQYF. The DNA of the CDR3 is TGCAGTGCTAGATCTCATAGTCGGGCGCGGGGGGGCCATGGAGATACGCAGTATTTT.

The rearrangement links TRBV11-1 to TRBJ2-3; 7 nucleotides line up with TRBD1. The CDR3 length is 18 residues. CDR1 and CDR2 (germline): SGHAT, FQDESV (reference sequence). The J segment lost 1 base and the V segment lost 6 bases, leaving 16 bases of the junction unmatched. The CDR3 protein is CASSNLTPDRLRTDTQYF. The CDR3 bases are TGTGCCAGCAGTAACCTCACCCCGGACAGGCTTCGCACAGATACGCAGTATTTT.

This clonotype was seen more than once but under ten times. The chain uses TRBV12-3 or TRBV12-4 and TRBJ2-1; tentative D call: TRBD1 (6 bases). The V end lost 6 bases, the J end lost 3 bases, and 12 bases lay between the germline ends. CDR3 length: 14 residues. CDR3 residues: CASSRTELYNEQFF. The DNA for the CDR3 is TGTGCCAGCAGCCGGACAGAGCTCTACAATGAGCAGTTCTTC.

This clonotype has a handful of counts. V gene TRBV7-9 combines with J gene TRBJ2-3; D is uncertain. V lost 5 bases, J lost 5 bases, and 8 bases lay in between. Germline-derived CDR1 and CDR2 are SEHNR and FQNEAQ (reference sequence). The CDR3 spans 12 residues. The CDR3 loop is CASSPLQDTQYF. CDR3 nucleotides: TGTGCCAGCAGCCCCCTTCAAGATACGCAGTATTTT.

The rearrangement uses TRBV9 and TRBJ2-3, with TRBD2 matching 8 bases. Germline V gene data show CDR1 as SGDLS and CDR2 as YYNGEE. CDR3 length: 15 amino acids. Trimming at V came to 4 bases and at J to 6 bases, leaving 10 bases not matched to a gene. CDR3 sequence (DNA): TGTGCCAGCAGCACCCCAACGGGGGGGTCCGATACGCAGTATTTT. It specifies CASSTPTGGSDTQYF.

In this sample, this clonotype turned up a few times. The chain recombines TRBV2 with TRBJ2-1; D may match TRBD1 or TRBD2 (7 bases each). This CDR3 is 17 amino acids long. The germline V gene encodes CDR1 SNHLY and CDR2 FYNNEI. V was cut by 2 bases and J by 5 bases, with 19 bases left in between. CDR3 DNA sequence: TGTGCCAGCAGTGAATCGGGGGGACAGAGTACTAACAATGAGCAGTTCTTC. Protein product: CASSESGGQSTNNEQFF.

This clonotype was seen a few times. This chain joins TRBV12-3 or TRBV12-4 and TRBJ2-3, with 8 bases matching TRBD1. The CDR3 runs 15 residues. The V segment lost 6 bases and the J segment 1 base; nucleotides outside the gene matches: 6. CDR3 coding DNA: TGTGCCAGCAGACCAGGGGGCGCGGGCACAGATACGCAGTATTTT. Translation: CASRPGGAGTDTQYF.